This T cell receptor beta chain comes out of a study of T cell repertoires in cytomegalovirus infection. Study context: Public TCR beta signatures provided an indication of both CMV infection and a matching HLA type. Findings and caveats of the study: Summed frequency of public TCR beta families distinguished CMV carriers with the relevant HLA. HLA-C-restricted CMV-specific TCR beta clonotypes prevailed in the ex vivo response.

Per the germline V gene, CDR1 is MDHEN and CDR2 is SYDVKM. Trimming removed 6 bases from V and 3 bases from J; junction bases left unmatched: 4. The CDR3 extends over 14 amino acids. One entry per CDR3 protein results from TCRdb running MiXCR on the reads. The data show some 400,000 distinct CDR3 sequences, approximately 31% seen once. Regarding this clonotype: Its antigen is as yet unknown.

The V gene is TRBV28, the J gene TRBJ2-2, with 7 bases lining up with TRBD1. The receptor comes from a human donor in good health (CMV status not recorded). Some clones in this sample may be carry-over from other donors' samples. The sequenced sample was PBMCs. The CDR3 loop reads CASRGDRHTGELFF. The CDR3 DNA reads TGTGCCAGCAGGGGGGACAGACACACCGGGGAGCTGTTTTTT.